This T cell receptor (beta chain) emerged from a study of shared clonotypes between healthy human individuals. Study-wide results and caveats: The sampled material consisted only of blood, and tissue repertoires are likely to differ.

This CDR3 is 16 amino acids long. V gave up 2 bases and J gave up 0 bases, with 11 bases separating them. The germline V gene has CDR1 LNHDA and CDR2 SQIVND (reference sequence). Deep-level running was used for the assay. The input for sorted-subset replicate PCRs was 200 to 250 ng DNA, 30,000 or so T cell genomes. Measured with immunoSEQ multiplex PCR; TCRdb has only the in-frame clones, and not every one. The table records millions of clones, more than 90% of them present only once. Recent vaccinations or acute infections were absent in the healthy HIV-negative adult donors. As concerns this clone: The antigen is unknown.

The chain employs TRBV19 and TRBJ1-5; the D gene is possibly TRBD1 (6 bases). Sequencing was carried out using naive CD4+ T cells sorted from blood. The subset: CD45RA+ positively selected. This TCR came from a man between 18 and 35 years old in good health. The CDR3 spells CASSIRTDYSNQPQHF. The CDR3 region has the DNA TGTGCCAGTAGTATACGGACAGACTATAGCAATCAGCCCCAGCATTTT.